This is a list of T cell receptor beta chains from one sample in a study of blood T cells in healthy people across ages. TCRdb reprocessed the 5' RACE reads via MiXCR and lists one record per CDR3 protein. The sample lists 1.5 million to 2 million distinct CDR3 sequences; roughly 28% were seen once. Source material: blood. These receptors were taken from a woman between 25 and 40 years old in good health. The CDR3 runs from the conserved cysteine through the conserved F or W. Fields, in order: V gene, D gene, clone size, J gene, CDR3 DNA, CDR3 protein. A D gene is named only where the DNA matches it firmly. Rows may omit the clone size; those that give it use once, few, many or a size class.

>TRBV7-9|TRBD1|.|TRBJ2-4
TGTGCCAGCAGCTTAAAGGACAGGACGGCCAGTGAGGAGCAGTACTTC
CASSLKDRTASEEQYF
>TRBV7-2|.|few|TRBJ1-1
TGTGCCAGCAGCCTCCGGGGGGGAATCACTGAAGCTTTCTTT
CASSLRGGITEAFF
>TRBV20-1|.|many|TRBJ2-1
TGCAGTGCTCCTAAAGCGACTGGGAGCTCCTACAATGAGCAGTTCTTC
CSAPKATGSSYNEQFF
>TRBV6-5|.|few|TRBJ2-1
TGTGCCAGCAGCCCCCAGCAGCGCAGCTACAATGAGCAGTTCTTC
CASSPQQRSYNEQFF
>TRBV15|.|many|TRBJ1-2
TGTGCCACCAGCAGAGATCAACCCAGGCAATATGGCTACACCTTC
CATSRDQPRQYGYTF
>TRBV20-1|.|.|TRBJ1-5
TGCAGTGCTAGAGATGATGGGTCACCTAGCAATCAGCCCCAGCATTTT
CSARDDGSPSNQPQHF
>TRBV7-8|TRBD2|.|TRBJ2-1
TGTGCCAGCAGCCTTAGCGGGTACAGTGAGCAGTTCTTC
CASSLSGYSEQFF
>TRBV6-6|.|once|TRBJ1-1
TGTGCCAGCCGAACCTTCGACAGCTTGGGCACTGAAGCTTTCTTT
CASRTFDSLGTEAFF
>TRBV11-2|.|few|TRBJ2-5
TGTACCAGCAGCTTACCCACTAGTAGTGGGACCCAGTACTTC
CTSSLPTSSGTQYF
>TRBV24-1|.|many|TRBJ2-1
TGTGCCACCAGTGATGGTCAAGTGTACTTTAGCTCCTACAATGAGCAGTTCTTC
CATSDGQVYFSSYNEQFF
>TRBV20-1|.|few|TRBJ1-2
TGCAGTGCTTATCGGGACGGCAACTATGGCTACACCTTC
CSAYRDGNYGYTF
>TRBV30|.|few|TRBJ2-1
TGTGCCTGGAGTCTGGGCGGGAAGGGGGGACGGTACAATGAGCAGTTCTTC
CAWSLGGKGGRYNEQFF
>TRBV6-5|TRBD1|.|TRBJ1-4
TGTGCCAGCGGTAGAGGACAGGGACAGGGGAATGAAAAACTGTTTTTT
CASGRGQGQGNEKLFF
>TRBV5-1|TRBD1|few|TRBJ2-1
TGCGCCAGCAGAAAAGGAGGGACAGGGGGCTATGAGCAGTTCTTC
CASRKGGTGGYEQFF
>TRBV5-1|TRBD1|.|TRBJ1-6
TGCGCCAGCAGCTTGTGGCAGGGGGAGTCACCCCTCCACTTT
CASSLWQGESPLHF
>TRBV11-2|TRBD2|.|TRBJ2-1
TGTGCCAGCAGCTTTACTAGCGGGGCGGCTGATGAGCAGTTCTTC
CASSFTSGAADEQFF
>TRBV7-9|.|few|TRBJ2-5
TGTGCCAGCAGCTTAGATAATCGCGGCACGGGAGAGACCCAGTACTTC
CASSLDNRGTGETQYF
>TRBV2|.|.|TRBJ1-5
TGTGCCAGTACTTACGGCGTAAGCCAGCCCCAGCATTTT
CASTYGVSQPQHF
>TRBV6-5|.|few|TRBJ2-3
TGTGCCCAAGGGGGGCCCACAGATACGCAGTATTTT
CAQGGPTDTQYF
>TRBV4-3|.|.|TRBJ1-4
TGCGCCAGCAGCCAAGTCCCAGGGACGCCAGCGATGCTGTTTTTT
CASSQVPGTPAMLFF
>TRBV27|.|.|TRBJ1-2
TGTGCCAGCAGTTTATTTTCGGCAGGGTTTGCAAACTACACCTTC
CASSLFSAGFANYTF
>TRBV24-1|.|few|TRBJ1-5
TGTGCCACCAGTGATTCCTCTTGGGGGGACGAACAGCCCCAGCATTTT
CATSDSSWGDEQPQHF
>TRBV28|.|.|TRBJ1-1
TGTACCAGCACCCGGACGGCAGGGAACACTGAAGCTTTCTTT
CTSTRTAGNTEAFF
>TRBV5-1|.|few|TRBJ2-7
TGCGCCAGTAGCGAACCGGGCACGATCGCTCCCGACGAGCAGTACTTC
CASSEPGTIAPDEQYF
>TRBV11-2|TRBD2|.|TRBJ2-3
TGTGCCAGCAGCACCCCGGGGGGGCTCACAGATACGCAGTATTTT
CASSTPGGLTDTQYF
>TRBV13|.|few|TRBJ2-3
TGTGCCAGCAGCTTCCCCAGGGAAGAGGCTCCAGATACGCAGTATTTT
CASSFPREEAPDTQYF
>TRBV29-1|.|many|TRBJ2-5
TGCAGCGGTGTGGATCGAGAGACCCAGTACTTC
CSGVDRETQYF
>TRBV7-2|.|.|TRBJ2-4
TGTGCCAGCAGCTTAGGGCCTCGAGGGACAAACATTCAGTACTTC
CASSLGPRGTNIQYF
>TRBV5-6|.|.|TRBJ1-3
TGTGCCAGCGGACACAGAATCTCTGGAAACACCATATATTTT
CASGHRISGNTIYF
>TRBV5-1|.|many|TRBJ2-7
TGCGCCAGCAGCTTGGCCGGGGTTCGTCCCGACGAGCAGTACTTC
CASSLAGVRPDEQYF
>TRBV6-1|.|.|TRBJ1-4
TGTGCCAGCAGTGAAGGGAGGGATATTGAAAAACTGTTTTTT
CASSEGRDIEKLFF
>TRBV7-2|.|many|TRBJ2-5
TGTGCCAGCAGCTCCGGGGCCGGGGCACGGGAGACCCAGTACTTC
CASSSGAGARETQYF
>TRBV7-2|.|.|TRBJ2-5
TGTGCCAGCAGAGACGGGGGGCAGCGTGGGGAGACCCAGTACTTC
CASRDGGQRGETQYF
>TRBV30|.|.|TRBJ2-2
TGTGCCTGGAGTTACTCCGGGGAGCTGTTTTTT
CAWSYSGELFF
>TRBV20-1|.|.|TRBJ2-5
TGCAGTGCTAGAGTTGCAGAGGGGCCGCGAGAGACCCAGTACTTC
CSARVAEGPRETQYF
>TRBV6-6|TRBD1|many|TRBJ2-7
TGTGCCAGCAATTGGGGGACAGCAGCCTACGAGCAGTACTTC
CASNWGTAAYEQYF
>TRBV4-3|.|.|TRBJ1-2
TGCGCCAGCAGCCAAGACGCTGGCGGGATCGGGGGCTACACCTTC
CASSQDAGGIGGYTF
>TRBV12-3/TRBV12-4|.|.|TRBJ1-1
TGTGCCAGCAGTCCGACTGCGAACGTAGCTGAAGCTTTCTTT
CASSPTANVAEAFF
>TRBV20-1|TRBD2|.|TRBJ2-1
TGCAGTGCGACGCAAGCGGGAGTCGAAAATGAGCAGGTCTTC
CSATQAGVENEQVF
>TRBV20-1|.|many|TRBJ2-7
TGCAGTGCTAGGGGGGCTCGAGCCTACGAGCAGTACTTC
CSARGARAYEQYF
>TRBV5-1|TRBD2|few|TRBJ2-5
TGCGCCAGCAGCTCCCGGGGACTAGGGAGGGAGACCCAGTACTTC
CASSSRGLGRETQYF